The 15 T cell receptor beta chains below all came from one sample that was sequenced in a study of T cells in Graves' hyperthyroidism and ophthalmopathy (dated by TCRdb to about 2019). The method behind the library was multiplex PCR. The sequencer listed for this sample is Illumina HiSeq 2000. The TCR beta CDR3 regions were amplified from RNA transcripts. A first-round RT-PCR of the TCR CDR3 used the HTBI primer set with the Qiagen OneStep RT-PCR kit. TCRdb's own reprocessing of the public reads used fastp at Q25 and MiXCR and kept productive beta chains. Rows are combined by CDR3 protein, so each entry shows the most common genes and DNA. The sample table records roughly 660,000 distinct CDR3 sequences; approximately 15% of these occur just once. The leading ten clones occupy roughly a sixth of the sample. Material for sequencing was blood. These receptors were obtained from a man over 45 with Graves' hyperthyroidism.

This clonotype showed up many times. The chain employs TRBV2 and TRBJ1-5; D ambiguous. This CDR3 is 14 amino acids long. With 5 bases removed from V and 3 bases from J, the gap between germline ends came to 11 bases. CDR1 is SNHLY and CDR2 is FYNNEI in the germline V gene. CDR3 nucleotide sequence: TGTGCCAGCAGTATCGGACGGCTCAATCAGCCCCAGCATTTT. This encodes CASSIGRLNQPQHF. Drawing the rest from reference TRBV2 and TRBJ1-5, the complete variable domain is EPEVTQTPSHQVTQMGQEVILRCVPISNHLYFYWYRQILGQKVEFLVSFYNNEISEKSEIFDDQFSVERPDGSNFTLKIRSTKLEDSAMYFCASSIGRLNQPQHFGDGTRLSIL.

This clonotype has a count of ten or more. Written as DNA, the CDR3 is TGTGCCATTAGGCGGGGGCGCGACACTGAAGCTTTCTTT. This encodes CAIRRGRDTEAFF. The J gene is TRBJ1-1, the V gene TRBV6-2 or TRBV6-3; a possible D gene is TRBD1 (6 bases). Trimming removed 10 bases from V and 3 bases from J, with 15 bases in between. The CDR3 consists of 13 residues. Germline CDR1 is MNHEY and CDR2 is SVGEGT.

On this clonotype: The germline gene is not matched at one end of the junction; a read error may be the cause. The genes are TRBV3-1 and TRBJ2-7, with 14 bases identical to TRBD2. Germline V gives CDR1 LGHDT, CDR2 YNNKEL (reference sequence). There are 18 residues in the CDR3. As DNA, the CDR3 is TGTGCCAGCAGCCAAGACCTGGGACTAGCGGGGGACCCCTACGAGCAGCACTTC. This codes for CASSQDLGLAGDPYEQHF.

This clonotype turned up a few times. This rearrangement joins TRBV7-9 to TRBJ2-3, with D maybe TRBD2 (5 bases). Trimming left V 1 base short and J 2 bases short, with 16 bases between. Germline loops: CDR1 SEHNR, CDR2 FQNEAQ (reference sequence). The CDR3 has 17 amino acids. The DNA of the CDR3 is TGTGCCAGCAGCTTAGATTCGTCGGGAATGCACACAGATACGCAGTATTTT. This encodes CASSLDSSGMHTDTQYF.

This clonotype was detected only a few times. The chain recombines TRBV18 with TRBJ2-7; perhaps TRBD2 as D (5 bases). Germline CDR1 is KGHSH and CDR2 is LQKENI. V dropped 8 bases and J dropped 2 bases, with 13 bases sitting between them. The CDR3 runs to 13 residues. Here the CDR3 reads CASARRETYEQYF. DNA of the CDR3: TGTGCCAGCGCAAGAAGGGAGACCTACGAGCAGTACTTC.

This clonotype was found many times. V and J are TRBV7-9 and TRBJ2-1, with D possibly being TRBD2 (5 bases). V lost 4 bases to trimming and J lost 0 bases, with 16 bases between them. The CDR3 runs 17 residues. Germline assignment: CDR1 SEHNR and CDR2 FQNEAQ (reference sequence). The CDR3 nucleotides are TGTGCCAGCAGCTCCACCGGACTCCACCACTCCTACAATGAGCAGTTCTTC. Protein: CASSSTGLHHSYNEQFF.

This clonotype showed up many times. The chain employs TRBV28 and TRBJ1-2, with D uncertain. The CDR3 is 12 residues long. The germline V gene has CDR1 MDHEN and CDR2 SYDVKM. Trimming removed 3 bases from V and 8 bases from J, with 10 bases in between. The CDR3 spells CASSLPGSGYTF. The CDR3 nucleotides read TGTGCCAGCAGTTTGCCGGGGTCCGGCTACACCTTC.

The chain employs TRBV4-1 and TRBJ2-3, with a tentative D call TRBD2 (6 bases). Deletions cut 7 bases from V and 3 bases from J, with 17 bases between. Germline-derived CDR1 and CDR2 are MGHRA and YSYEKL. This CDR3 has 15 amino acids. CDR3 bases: TGCGCCAGCAAAACGGGAGTTGGGATGACAGATACGCAGTATTTT. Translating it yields CASKTGVGMTDTQYF.

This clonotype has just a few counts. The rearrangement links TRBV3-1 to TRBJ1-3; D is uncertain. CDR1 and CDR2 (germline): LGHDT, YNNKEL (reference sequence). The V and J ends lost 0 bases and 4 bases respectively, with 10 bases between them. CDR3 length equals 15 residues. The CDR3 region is CASSQEAVSGNTIYF. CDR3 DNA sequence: TGTGCCAGCAGCCAAGAGGCCGTCTCCGGAAACACCATATATTTT.

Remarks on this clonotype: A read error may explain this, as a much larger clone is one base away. Written as DNA, the CDR3 is TGTGCCAGCAGCCCGGGGTCCAACCCCTACTACAAGCAGTACTTC. Translation: CASSPGSNPYYKQYF. The chain carries TRBV7-9 and TRBJ2-7, with D perhaps TRBD2 (5 bases). There are 15 residues in the CDR3. In germline, CDR1 is SEHNR, CDR2 FQNEAQ (reference sequence).

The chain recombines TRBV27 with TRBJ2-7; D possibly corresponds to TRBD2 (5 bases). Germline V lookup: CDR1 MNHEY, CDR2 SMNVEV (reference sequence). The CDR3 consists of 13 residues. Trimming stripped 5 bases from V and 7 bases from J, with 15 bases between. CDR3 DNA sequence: TGTGCCAGCAGTCCTTCGAGCCGGGGAGAGCAGTACTTC. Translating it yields CASSPSSRGEQYF.

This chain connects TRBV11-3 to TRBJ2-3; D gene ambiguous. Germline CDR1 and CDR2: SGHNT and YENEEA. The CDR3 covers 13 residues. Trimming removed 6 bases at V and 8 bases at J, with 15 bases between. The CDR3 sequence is CASSLVAVGTQYF. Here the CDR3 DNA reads TGTGCCAGCAGTCTGGTAGCTGTAGGTACGCAGTATTTT.

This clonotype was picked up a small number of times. The CDR3 reads CSARGTGENYGYTF. In DNA form, the CDR3 reads TGCAGTGCTAGAGGTACAGGGGAGAACTATGGCTACACCTTC. V is TRBV20-1 and J is TRBJ1-2; TRBD1 agrees at 7 bases. Trimming at V came to 1 base and at J to 2 bases, leaving 4 bases not matched to a gene. CDR3 length equals 14 residues. CDR1 DFQATT and CDR2 SNEGSKA come from the germline V gene (reference sequence).

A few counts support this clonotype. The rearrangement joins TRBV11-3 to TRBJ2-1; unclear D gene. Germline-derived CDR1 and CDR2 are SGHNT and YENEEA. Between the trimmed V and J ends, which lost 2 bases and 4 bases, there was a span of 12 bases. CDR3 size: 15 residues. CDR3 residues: CASSLSGIGYNEQFF. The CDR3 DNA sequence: TGTGCCAGCAGCTTAAGTGGGATCGGTTACAATGAGCAGTTCTTC.

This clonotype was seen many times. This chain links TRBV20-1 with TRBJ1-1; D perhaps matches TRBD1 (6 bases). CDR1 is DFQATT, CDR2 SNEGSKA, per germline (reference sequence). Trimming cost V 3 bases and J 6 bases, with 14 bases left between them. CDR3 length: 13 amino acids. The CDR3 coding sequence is TGCAGTGCTAGCAGGGGTTACATGGCTGAAGCTTTCTTT. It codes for CSASRGYMAEAFF.